The clone carrying this T cell receptor (beta chain) was counted at least ten times. The antigen is not known. Germline CDR1 reads MNHEY; CDR2 reads SVGEGT. V trimming: 5 bases; J trimming: 4 bases; junction bases outside the gene matches: 7. CDR3 length: 14 amino acids. As for time point: patch test 2, 6 weeks after DPC sensitization. Treatment denoted: therapeutic diphenylcyclopropenone sensitization with weekly scalp DPC. These data are taken from a study of human T cells and chemical hapten exposure. Study-level background: In the sensitization step, 2% DPC was placed on about 2 cm by about 2 cm of upper inner arm skin.

Individual cDNA molecules (in the library) carried attached unique molecular identifiers. TCRdb processed the RACE reads anew with MiXCR; each CDR3 protein has one entry. Of about 380,000 distinct CDR3 sequences listed, just under 6.5% are singletons. General study points: Counts of expanded TCRs (at PT1) showed a positive correlation with patch test score. After DPC sensitization, TCRs above 1 in 1000 frequency showed no change.

This sequence joins TRBV6-2 or TRBV6-3 and TRBJ1-2; 7 bases match TRBD1. Sequences were derived from whole blood, sampled in connection with sensitization to the hapten diphenylcyclopropenone (DPC). The receptor comes from a woman between 18 and 29 years old with alopecia areata. Some clones in this sample may be carry-over from other donors' samples. The CDR3 coding sequence is TGTGCCAGCAGTGAAGACAGGGCGGTCTATGGCTACACCTTC. It codes for CASSEDRAVYGYTF.